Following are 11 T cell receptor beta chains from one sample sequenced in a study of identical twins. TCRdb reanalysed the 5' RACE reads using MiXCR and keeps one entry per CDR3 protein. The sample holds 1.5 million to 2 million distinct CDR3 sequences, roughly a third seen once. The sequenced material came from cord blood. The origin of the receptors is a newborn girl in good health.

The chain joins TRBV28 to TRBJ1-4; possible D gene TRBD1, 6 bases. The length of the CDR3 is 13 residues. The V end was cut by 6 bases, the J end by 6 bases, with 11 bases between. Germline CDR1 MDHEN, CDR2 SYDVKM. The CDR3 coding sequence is TGTGCCAGCAGCGACAGGATAGATGAAAAACTGTTTTTT. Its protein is CASSDRIDEKLFF.

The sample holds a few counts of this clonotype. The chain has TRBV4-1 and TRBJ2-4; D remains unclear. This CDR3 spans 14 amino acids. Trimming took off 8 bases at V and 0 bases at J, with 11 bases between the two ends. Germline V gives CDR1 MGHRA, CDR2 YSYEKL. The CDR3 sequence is CASGDLVAKNIQYF. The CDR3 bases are TGCGCCAGCGGCGACTTGGTAGCCAAAAACATTCAGTACTTC.

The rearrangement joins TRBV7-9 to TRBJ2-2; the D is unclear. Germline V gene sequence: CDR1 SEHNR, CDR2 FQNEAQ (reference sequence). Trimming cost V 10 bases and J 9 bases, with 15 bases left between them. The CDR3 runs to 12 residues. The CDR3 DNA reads TGTGCCACCACTCCGGCCGACCGGGAGCTGTTTTTT. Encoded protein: CATTPADRELFF.

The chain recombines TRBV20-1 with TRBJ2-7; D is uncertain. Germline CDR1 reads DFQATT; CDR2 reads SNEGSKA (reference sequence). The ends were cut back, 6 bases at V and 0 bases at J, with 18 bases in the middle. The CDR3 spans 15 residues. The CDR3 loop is CSALDLAIDSYEQYF. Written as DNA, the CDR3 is TGCAGTGCCCTTGACCTCGCGATCGACTCCTACGAGCAGTACTTC.

This chain's CDR3 is CASSVYAREVDNYGYTF. CDR3 nucleotide sequence: TGTGCCAGCAGCGTATACGCCCGGGAAGTCGACAACTATGGCTACACCTTC. The chain employs TRBV9 and TRBJ1-2, with no clear D. Germline V CDR1 and CDR2: SGDLS, YYNGEE. CDR3 length: 17 amino acids. V was shortened by 1 base and J by 2 bases, with 18 bases between the two germline ends.

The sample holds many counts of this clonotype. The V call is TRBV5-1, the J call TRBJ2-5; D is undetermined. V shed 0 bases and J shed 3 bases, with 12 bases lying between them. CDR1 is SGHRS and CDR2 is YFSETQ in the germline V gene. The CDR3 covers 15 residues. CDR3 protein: CASSLVRGKKETQYF. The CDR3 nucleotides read TGCGCCAGCAGCTTGGTTCGTGGGAAGAAAGAGACCCAGTACTTC.

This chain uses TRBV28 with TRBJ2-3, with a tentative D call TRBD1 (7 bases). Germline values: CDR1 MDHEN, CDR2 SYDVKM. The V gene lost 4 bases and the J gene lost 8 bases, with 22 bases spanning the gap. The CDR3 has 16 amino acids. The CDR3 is CASSSPLNGRGATQYF. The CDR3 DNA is TGTGCCAGCAGTTCACCCCTAAACGGCAGGGGGGCTACGCAGTATTTT. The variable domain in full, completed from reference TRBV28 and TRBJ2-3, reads DVKVTQSSRYLVKRTGEKVFLECVQDMDHENMFWYRQDPGLGLRLIYFSYDVKMKEKGDIPEGYSVSREKKERFSLILESASTNQTSMYLCASSSPLNGRGATQYFGPGTRLTVL.

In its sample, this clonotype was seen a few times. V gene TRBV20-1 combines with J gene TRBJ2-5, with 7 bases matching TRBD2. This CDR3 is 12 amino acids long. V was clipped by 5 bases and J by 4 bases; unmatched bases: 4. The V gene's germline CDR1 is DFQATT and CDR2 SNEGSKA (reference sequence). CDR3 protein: CSAHGGRETQYF. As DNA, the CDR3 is TGCAGTGCTCACGGGGGGAGAGAGACCCAGTACTTC.

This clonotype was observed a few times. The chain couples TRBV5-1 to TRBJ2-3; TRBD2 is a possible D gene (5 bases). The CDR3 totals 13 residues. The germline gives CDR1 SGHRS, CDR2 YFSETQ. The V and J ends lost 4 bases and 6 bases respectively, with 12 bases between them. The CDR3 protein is CASSARPGDTQYF. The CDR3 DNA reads TGCGCCAGCAGCGCACGTCCGGGGGATACGCAGTATTTT.

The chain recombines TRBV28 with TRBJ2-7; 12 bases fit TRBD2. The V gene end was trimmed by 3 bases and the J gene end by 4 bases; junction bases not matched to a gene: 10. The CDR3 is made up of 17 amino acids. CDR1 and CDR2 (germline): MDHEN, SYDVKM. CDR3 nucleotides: TGTGCCAGCAGTTTTTACCGACTAGCGGGAGAACGGTACGAGCAGTACTTC. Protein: CASSFYRLAGERYEQYF.

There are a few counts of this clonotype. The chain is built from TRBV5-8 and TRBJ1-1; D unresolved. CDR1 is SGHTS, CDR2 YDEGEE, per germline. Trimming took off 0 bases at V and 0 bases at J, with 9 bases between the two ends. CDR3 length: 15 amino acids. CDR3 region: CASSLAVCLNTEAFF. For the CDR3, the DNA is TGTGCCAGCAGCTTGGCCGTCTGCCTGAACACTGAAGCTTTCTTT.